This TCR beta chain stems from a study of blood T cell repertoires in COVID-19. Study at large: T cells, B-cell-depleted T cells, or PBMCs supplied cDNA or gDNA.

In the source study's methods: Counts of nucleated cells, estimated from reference gene primer amplification, were obtained. Only in-frame clones appear in the TCRdb table, and some are missing; sequencing was by immunoSEQ multiplex PCR. V and J calls and clone size are given by that table; D and trimming were obtained from the DNA. The sample shows about 180,000 clones, around 83% of them seen only once. The V end was cut by 5 bases, the J end by 6 bases, with 13 bases between. The CDR3 runs to 14 residues. Looked up from germline, CDR1 is SEHNR and CDR2 is FQNEAQ (reference sequence). Sequencing was carried out using peripheral blood. The gene calls are TRBV7-9 and TRBJ1-4; TRBD1 might be the D (5 bases). The sequence came from a woman aged 25 to 45 with active or convalescent COVID-19. CDR3 protein: CASSRAPGDEKLFF. CDR3 nucleotides: TGTGCCAGCAGCCGAGCCCCGGGGGATGAAAAACTGTTTTTT.